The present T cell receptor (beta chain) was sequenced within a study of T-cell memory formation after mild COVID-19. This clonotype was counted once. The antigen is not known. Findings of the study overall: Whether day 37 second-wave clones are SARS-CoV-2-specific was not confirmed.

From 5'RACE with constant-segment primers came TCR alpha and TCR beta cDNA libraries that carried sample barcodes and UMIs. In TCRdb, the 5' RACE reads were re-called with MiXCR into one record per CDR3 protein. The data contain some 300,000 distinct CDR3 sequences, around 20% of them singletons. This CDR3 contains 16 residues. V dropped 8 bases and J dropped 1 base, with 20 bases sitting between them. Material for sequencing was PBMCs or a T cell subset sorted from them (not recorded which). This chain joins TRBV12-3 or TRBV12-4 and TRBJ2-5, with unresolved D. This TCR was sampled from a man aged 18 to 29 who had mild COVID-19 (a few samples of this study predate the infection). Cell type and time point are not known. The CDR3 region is CASSFAYGSSQETQYF. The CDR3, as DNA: TGTGCCAGCTCGTTTGCGTACGGCAGCTCCCAAGAGACCCAGTACTTC.